The rows below give T cell receptor beta chains drawn from one sample of a study of blood T cell repertoires in COVID-19. The assay was immunoSEQ multiplex PCR, and TCRdb's table has in-frame clones only and misses some. The profile shows approximately 170,000 clones, just over 85% of them singletons. Sequencing input: peripheral blood. These receptors originate from a man aged 50 or older with active or convalescent COVID-19. The CDR3 runs from the conserved cysteine through the conserved F or W. The D gene is left open where the match is weak. Size is omitted from some rows. Given values are once, few, many or a class for expanded clones.

V gene	clone size	D gene	J gene	CDR3 DNA	CDR3 protein
TRBV7-9	NA	NA	TRBJ2-7	TGTGCCAGCAGCTCCCGAAGCCCGGTATTTGACGAGCAGTACTTC	CASSSRSPVFDEQYF
TRBV6-2/TRBV6-3	NA	TRBD2	TRBJ2-4	TGTGCCAGCAGTTTCACTAGCGGGCGGGACATTCAGTACTTC	CASSFTSGRDIQYF
TRBV28	NA	TRBD1	TRBJ1-4	TGTGCCAGCAGTTTGCTTGGACAGGGCTATGCGACTAATGAAAAACTGTTTTTT	CASSLLGQGYATNEKLFF
TRBV14	NA	TRBD1	TRBJ1-2	TGTGCCAGCAGCCCCTGGACAGGGAGCTATGGCTACACCTTC	CASSPWTGSYGYTF
TRBV10-3	NA	TRBD1	TRBJ1-2	TGTGCCATCAGCACAGGGGCCGGCTATGGCTACACCTTC	CAISTGAGYGYTF
TRBV29-1	NA	TRBD1	TRBJ1-2	TGCAGCGTGACCTCGGGGACAGGGCGGTATGGCTACACCTTC	CSVTSGTGRYGYTF
TRBV9	once	NA	TRBJ1-1	TGTGCCAGCAGCGTAGCGCCGGTGAACACTGAAGCTTTCTTT	CASSVAPVNTEAFF
TRBV7-6	NA	NA	TRBJ2-3	TGTGCCAGCAGCTTAGGAGGGACAGATACGCAGTATTTT	CASSLGGTDTQYF
TRBV12-3/TRBV12-4	NA	TRBD1	TRBJ2-2	TGTGCCAGCAACCTACAGGGGCCCGGGGAGCTGTTTTTT	CASNLQGPGELFF
TRBV10-3	NA	NA	TRBJ2-2	TGTGCCATCAGCATACAGGAGTCCGGGGAGCTGTTTTTT	CAISIQESGELFF
TRBV4-2	NA	TRBD2	TRBJ2-5	TGTGCCAGCTCCCCGGGCGGGAGCGGTCTGGAGACCCAGTACTTC	CASSPGGSGLETQYF
TRBV29-1	NA	TRBD2	TRBJ2-1	TGCAGCGCACTAGCGGAAAACTACAATGAGCAGTTCTTC	CSALAENYNEQFF
TRBV2	NA	TRBD1	TRBJ2-7	TGTGCCAGCAGAACCGGGACAGCTTTCGGCTCCTACGAGCAGTACTTC	CASRTGTAFGSYEQYF
TRBV4-2	NA	NA	TRBJ1-3	TGTGCCAGCAGCCAAGATACAGGCCCTGGAAACACCATATATTTT	CASSQDTGPGNTIYF
TRBV19	NA	TRBD2	TRBJ2-7	TGTGCCAGTAGCCGCCCAGGGCGGGGGAACGACGAGCAGTACTTC	CASSRPGRGNDEQYF
TRBV29-1	NA	TRBD1	TRBJ1-2	TGCAGCGTTGCCGGGACAGGGAACTATGGCTACACCTTC	CSVAGTGNYGYTF
TRBV30	NA	TRBD1	TRBJ2-3	TGTGCCTTGGACAGGGCTTTCACAGATACGCAGTATTTT	CALDRAFTDTQYF
TRBV9	NA	NA	TRBJ2-2	TGTGCCAGCAGCGTGGCGGGGAACACCGGGGAGCTGTTTTTT	CASSVAGNTGELFF
TRBV6-5	NA	NA	TRBJ2-3	TGTGCCAGCAGTTATCAGTCCAGCGGCCTCACAGATACGCAGTATTTT	CASSYQSSGLTDTQYF
TRBV7-6	NA	TRBD2	TRBJ2-1	TGTGCCAGCAGTTTAGAAGTTATCGGGGGGGCCGGCGATGAGCAGTTCTTC	CASSLEVIGGAGDEQFF
TRBV5-4	NA	TRBD2	TRBJ2-2	TGTGCCATCTCCCCCACTCGCGGGGGGGCCTACACCGGGGAGCTGTTTTTT	CAISPTRGGAYTGELFF
TRBV7-6	NA	TRBD2	TRBJ2-5	TGTGCCAGCAGCACTATAGCGGGAGGTAGAGAGACCCAGTACTTC	CASSTIAGGRETQYF
TRBV24-1	NA	NA	TRBJ1-5	TGTGCCACCAGTGGGGTCGGAGGTAGCAATCAGCCCCAGCATTTT	CATSGVGGSNQPQHF
TRBV7-2	NA	TRBD2	TRBJ2-3	TGTGCCAGCAGCTTGGGACTAGCGGGGGGGCCTACGCAGTATTTT	CASSLGLAGGPTQYF
TRBV12-3/TRBV12-4	few	NA	TRBJ1-2	TGTGCCAGCACCCGGACTCCTAACTATGGCTACACCTTC	CASTRTPNYGYTF
TRBV5-1	NA	TRBD2	TRBJ2-1	TGCGCCAGTTACGAAGACTTCGGGGGGGCCTTCTACAATGAGCAGTTCTTC	CASYEDFGGAFYNEQFF
TRBV6-6	NA	TRBD2	TRBJ2-7	TGTGCCAGCAACAAAAATCCGGGGGAGGGGCAGTACTTC	CASNKNPGEGQYF
TRBV28	NA	TRBD1	TRBJ1-4	TGTGCCAGCAGTCCATCAGGGGGGCCAACTAATGAAAAACTGTTTTTT	CASSPSGGPTNEKLFF
TRBV6-6	NA	TRBD1	TRBJ1-1	TGTGCCAGCAGTTACCAGGGGGAAAGTGAAGCTTTCTTT	CASSYQGESEAFF
TRBV6-5	few	TRBD1	TRBJ2-7	TGTGCCAGCAGTTCTTGGGACAGGCACCACGAGCAGTACTTC	CASSSWDRHHEQYF
TRBV7-3	few	NA	TRBJ2-7	TGTGCCAGCAGCCCCAGGCCGGAGGGCGAGCAGTACTTC	CASSPRPEGEQYF
TRBV5-1	NA	NA	TRBJ1-2	TGCGCCAGCAGCGGGGCAGGGGACCCTTCTAACTATGGCTACACCTTC	CASSGAGDPSNYGYTF
TRBV11-2	NA	TRBD1	TRBJ2-2	TGTGCCAGCAGAGAGACAGGGGGCAGCAACACCGGGGAGCTGTTTTTT	CASRETGGSNTGELFF
TRBV9	once	TRBD1	TRBJ1-3	TGTGCCAGCAGCTCGCGGGGACAGGGGGCTGCTGGAAACACCATATATTTT	CASSSRGQGAAGNTIYF
TRBV13	NA	NA	TRBJ1-4	TGTGCCAGCAGCTTCGGCAGGGGCGTTGAAAAACTGTTTTTT	CASSFGRGVEKLFF
TRBV11-2	few	TRBD1	TRBJ1-4	TGTGCCAGCAGCCCAGGGGGGCTAGGGGAAAAACTGTTTTTT	CASSPGGLGEKLFF
TRBV27	many	NA	TRBJ2-7	TGTGCCAGCATGGAGCGTCCTCACTCCTACGAGCAGTACTTC	CASMERPHSYEQYF
TRBV7-2	NA	TRBD1	TRBJ2-7	TGTGCCAGCAAAAACTCGACAGGGGTCAACTCCTACGAGCAGTACTTC	CASKNSTGVNSYEQYF
TRBV7-2	NA	NA	TRBJ1-1	TGTGCCAGCAGCTTGTTATGGGGGGGCACTGAAGCTTTCTTT	CASSLLWGGTEAFF
TRBV19	NA	NA	TRBJ1-3	TGTGCCAGTAGTATCCCGGGTTCTGGAAACACCATATATTTT	CASSIPGSGNTIYF
TRBV12-3/TRBV12-4	NA	TRBD1	TRBJ1-2	TGTGCCAGCAGTTCTCGGACAGGGGAAGGCTACACCTTC	CASSSRTGEGYTF
TRBV6-1	NA	NA	TRBJ2-6	TGTGCCAGCAGAGAATCAGGGGACCTATCTGGGGCCAACGTCCTGACTTTC	CASRESGDLSGANVLTF
TRBV6-2/TRBV6-3	once	TRBD1	TRBJ1-1	TGTGCCAGCAGTACACCCGGGACAGGGTTATCGGGTGAAGCTTTCTTT	CASSTPGTGLSGEAFF
TRBV7-7	once	NA	TRBJ2-2	TGTGCCAGCAGCTTATTGGGCGGGGCGAACACCGGGGAGCTGTTTTTT	CASSLLGGANTGELFF
TRBV27	NA	NA	TRBJ1-1	TGTGCCAGCAGTTTAGGCAGGGTGGGTACTGAAGCTTTCTTT	CASSLGRVGTEAFF
TRBV6-2/TRBV6-3	NA	NA	TRBJ1-1	TGTGCCAGCAGTTCCGAACACCCTCAGGTAGCTTTCTTT	CASSSEHPQVAFF
TRBV4-2	NA	TRBD2	TRBJ2-5	TGTGCCAGCAGCCAAGACCCTAACGGGGGGGCCGGGAAGACCCAGTACTTC	CASSQDPNGGAGKTQYF
TRBV10-3	NA	TRBD1	TRBJ1-1	TGTGCCATCAGTGAGGGGGGGTCAGGGGGCTTCACTGAAGCTTTCTTT	CAISEGGSGGFTEAFF
TRBV3-1/TRBV3-2	NA	NA	TRBJ2-7	TGTGCCAGCAGCCCAGCAGCCACAGGGTTCCACGAGCAGTACTTC	CASSPAATGFHEQYF
TRBV10-1	once	NA	TRBJ1-4	TGCGCCACCACGATGGAGGTTTGGGAAAAACTGTTTTTT	CATTMEVWEKLFF
TRBV19	NA	NA	TRBJ1-2	TGTGCCAGTAGTCCCGACTACAGGGTTACCTATGGCTACACCTTC	CASSPDYRVTYGYTF
TRBV18	NA	NA	TRBJ2-3	TGTGCCAGCTCACCCGCGCCAGGAGATACGCAGTATTTT	CASSPAPGDTQYF
TRBV20-1	NA	NA	TRBJ1-1	TGCAGTGCCAGTTCGGACACCTCAGCTGAAGCTTTCTTT	CSASSDTSAEAFF